A single sample gave rise to the 17 T cell receptor beta chains below, sequenced in a study of blood T cell repertoires in COVID-19. Produced via immunoSEQ multiplex PCR; TCRdb's table is partial and in-frame only. The sample contains roughly 29,000 clones, about 83% of which appear only once. The source material was peripheral blood. The receptors here all came from a man between 65 and 85 years old with active COVID-19.

V usage is TRBV5-5 and J usage is TRBJ2-5; 7 bases fit TRBD2. The CDR3 covers 17 residues. The V gene end was trimmed by 4 bases and the J gene end by 9 bases; junction bases not matched to a gene: 21. The germline V gene has CDR1 SGHKS and CDR2 YYEKEE (reference sequence). CDR3 loop: CASSPTAQAGRIRAQYF. The CDR3 DNA sequence: TGTGCCAGCAGCCCGACCGCACAGGCCGGGAGGATTCGGGCCCAGTACTTC.

The chain joins TRBV4-1 to TRBJ2-1, with D possibly matching TRBD2 (6 bases). V lost 1 base and J 8 bases, leaving 18 bases between the germline ends. Germline CDR1 and CDR2: MGHRA and YSYEKL. This CDR3 is built from 16 residues. The CDR3 is CASSQVAGKDGYEQFF. The CDR3 DNA sequence: TGCGCCAGCAGCCAAGTGGCGGGGAAGGACGGGTATGAGCAGTTCTTC.

J is TRBJ1-1 and V is TRBV5-4; possibly TRBD1 for D (6 bases). With 4 bases removed from V and 4 bases from J, the gap between germline ends came to 20 bases. The length of the CDR3 is 16 residues. CDR1 and CDR2 from the germline V gene are SGHNT and YYREEE (reference sequence). The CDR3 region has the DNA TGTGCCAGCAGCAAAGGCGCGGGGGCGCTCCGCACTGAAGCTTTCTTT. Translation gives CASSKGAGALRTEAFF.

The chain carries TRBV6-1 and TRBJ2-7; 12 bases are a match to TRBD2. The ends lost 3 bases at V and 4 bases at J; junction bases unmatched: 13. Germline loops: CDR1 MNHNS, CDR2 SASEGT. This CDR3 is built from 18 residues. This CDR3 is CASSDRASGRGLKYEQYF. The CDR3 DNA sequence: TGTGCCAGCAGTGATCGGGCTAGCGGGAGGGGGTTAAAATACGAGCAGTACTTC.

The V gene is TRBV2, the J gene TRBJ2-5; 8 bases map to TRBD2. CDR3 length: 14 residues. The junction had 10 bases not matched to a gene; V was cut back by 6 bases and J by 7 bases. Germline V gene lookup returns CDR1 SNHLY and CDR2 FYNNEI. The CDR3 nucleotides read TGTGCCAGCAGGCCGGGACTAGGGATCGGGACCCAGTACTTC. Amino acids: CASRPGLGIGTQYF.

The chain employs TRBV19 and TRBJ1-1; D remains unclear. Looked up from germline, CDR1 is LNHDA and CDR2 is SQIVND (reference sequence). The V end lost 3 bases, the J end lost 4 bases, and 15 bases lay between the germline ends. The CDR3 totals 15 residues. DNA for the CDR3: TGTGCCAGTAGTATTCAAAGGTATGAGGCCACTGAAGCTTTCTTT. Amino acid sequence: CASSIQRYEATEAFF.

This clone was found once. J is TRBJ1-5 and V is TRBV30, with TRBD1 matching 9 bases. V shed 4 bases and J 6 bases; nucleotides not matched to a gene: 10. From germline, CDR1 is GTSNPN and CDR2 SVGIG (reference sequence). This CDR3 region has 15 residues. CDR3 sequence reads: CAWKSRDRDTQPQHF. CDR3 nucleotides: TGTGCCTGGAAGAGCAGGGACAGGGATACTCAGCCCCAGCATTTT. Drawing the rest from reference TRBV30 and TRBJ1-5, the complete variable domain is SQTIHQWPATLVQPVGSPLSLECTVEGTSNPNLYWYRQAAGRGLQLLFYSVGIGQISSEVPQNLSASRPQDRQFILSSKKLLLSDSGFYLCAWKSRDRDTQPQHFGDGTRLSIL.

V and J are TRBV7-2 and TRBJ2-1, with a possible D match to TRBD1 (7 bases). CDR3 length equals 15 residues. CDR1 SGHTA and CDR2 FQGNSA come from the germline V gene. The ends were cut back, 5 bases at V and 12 bases at J, with 23 bases in the middle. The CDR3 nucleotides are TGTGCCAGCAGCCCCCAGGGGCAGGGGGGCAGGGGGCAGTTCTTC. Its protein is CASSPQGQGGRGQFF.

This chain links TRBV18 with TRBJ2-3; D not resolved. Trimming took off 3 bases at V and 4 bases at J, with 11 bases between the two ends. Germline lookup yields CDR1 KGHSH and CDR2 LQKENI. The CDR3 length is 14 residues. The CDR3 nucleotides are TGTGCCAGCTCACCCCCGGGTAAGGCAGATACGCAGTATTTT. It specifies CASSPPGKADTQYF.

This chain connects TRBV19 to TRBJ1-4, with unresolved D. The germline V gene has CDR1 LNHDA and CDR2 SQIVND (reference sequence). Between the trimmed V and J ends, which lost 5 bases and 0 bases, there was a span of 13 bases. The CDR3 spans 16 residues. CDR3 DNA sequence: TGTGCCAGTAGTTACCCCACATACGCAACTAATGAAAAACTGTTTTTT. Its protein is CASSYPTYATNEKLFF.

The chain is built from TRBV13 and TRBJ2-1, with 11 bases matching TRBD2. Germline loops: CDR1 PRHDT, CDR2 FYEKMQ (reference sequence). V lost 6 bases and J lost 2; bases outside the gene matches: 3. The CDR3 covers 15 residues. This CDR3 is CASRGGLAAYNEQFF. The CDR3 DNA is TGTGCCAGCAGAGGGGGACTAGCGGCCTACAATGAGCAGTTCTTC. Based on the CDR3 plus reference TRBV13 and TRBJ2-1, the full variable domain is AAGVIQSPRHLIKEKRETATLKCYPIPRHDTVYWYQQGPGQDPQFLISFYEKMQSDKGSIPDRFSAQQFSDYHSELNMSSLELGDSALYFCASRGGLAAYNEQFFGPGTRLTVL.

Only a few counts were recorded for this clone. The CDR3 is CASSRTGNTEAFF. Written as DNA, the CDR3 is TGTGCCAGCAGTCGTACAGGGAACACTGAAGCTTTCTTT. J is TRBJ1-1 and V is TRBV6-4, with D perhaps TRBD1 (5 bases). CDR1 and CDR2 from the germline V gene are MRHNA and SNTAGT. V was clipped by 5 bases and J by 1 base, with 8 bases between them. CDR3 length: 13 residues.

V usage is TRBV4-2 and J usage is TRBJ1-5, with a tentative D call TRBD1 (6 bases). CDR1 is LGHNA and CDR2 is YNFKEQ in the germline V gene. Trimming took 0 bases from V and 1 from J, leaving 7 bases between them. The CDR3 totals 15 residues. CDR3 region: CASSQDGQSNQPQHF. CDR3 coding DNA: TGTGCCAGCAGCCAAGACGGACAGAGCAATCAGCCCCAGCATTTT.

The chain employs TRBV11-2 and TRBJ1-3; D gene ambiguous. CDR1 and CDR2 from the germline V gene are SGHAT and FQNNGV. This CDR3 spans 15 amino acids. Trimming took 1 base from V and 2 from J, leaving 9 bases between them. The CDR3 loop reads CASSLASTAGNTIYF. The CDR3 region has the DNA TGTGCCAGCAGCTTAGCTTCCACAGCTGGAAACACCATATATTTT.

The V call is TRBV7-9, the J call TRBJ1-1; possibly TRBD1 for D (6 bases). Germline assignment: CDR1 SEHNR and CDR2 FQNEAQ (reference sequence). The CDR3 is 14 amino acids. V gave up 0 bases and J gave up 9 bases, with 14 bases separating them. Written as DNA, the CDR3 is TGTGCCAGCAGCTTAGCCACCCGGGACACCAAAGCTTTCTTT. Translated: CASSLATRDTKAFF.

This chain uses TRBV6-1 with TRBJ1-2, with D perhaps matching TRBD1 (5 bases). V lost 3 bases, J lost 3 bases, and 17 bases lay in between. This CDR3 is built from 16 residues. In germline, CDR1 is MNHNS, CDR2 SASEGT. CDR3 nucleotides: TGTGCCAGCAGTGAGGATTACAGGTTCGTGGACTATGGCTACACCTTC. It codes for CASSEDYRFVDYGYTF.

The chain links TRBV5-1 to TRBJ2-6; 13 positions match TRBD2. The germline CDR1 and CDR2 sequences are SGHRS and YFSETQ. After removal of 1 base from V and 2 bases from J, the junction contained 3 bases not matched to a gene. The CDR3 has 18 amino acids. The CDR3 sequence is CASSLTSGGAPGANVLTF. The CDR3 DNA is TGCGCCAGCAGCTTGACTAGCGGGGGGGCCCCTGGGGCCAACGTCCTGACTTTC.